These 30 T cell receptor beta chains originate from one sample sequenced in a study of T cell changes during pregnancy in multiple sclerosis. Clones were sequenced by immunoSEQ multiplex PCR, and TCRdb holds only the in-frame ones, with some missing. This table holds just under 65,000 clones, roughly 88% found once. The specimen was peripheral blood, collected in the second trimester of pregnancy. The receptor source for this set is a female donor in good health, enrolled as a control in a pregnancy study.

This clone appeared a few times. The chain uses TRBV9 and TRBJ2-2; D is unclear. The V end lost 0 bases, the J end lost 0 bases, and 9 bases lay between the germline ends. The CDR3 totals 16 residues. The germline gives CDR1 SGDLS, CDR2 YYNGEE. The CDR3 coding sequence is TGTGCCAGCAGCGTAGCTCGTCCCCCGAACACCGGGGAGCTGTTTTTT. Its protein product is CASSVARPPNTGELFF.

In DNA, the CDR3 is TGTGCCAGCACCAAGGGCAACAGGGATAATTCACCCCTCCACTTT. It translates to CASTKGNRDNSPLHF. The chain couples TRBV6-6 to TRBJ1-6; D perhaps matches TRBD1 (6 bases). This CDR3 has 15 residues. The V gene's germline CDR1 is MNHNY and CDR2 SVGAGI (reference sequence). V was clipped by 7 bases and J by 5 bases, with 15 bases between them.

This rearrangement joins TRBV27 to TRBJ1-1; possibly TRBD1 for D (5 bases). The V end was cut by 3 bases, the J end by 5 bases, with 10 bases between. The CDR3 has 13 residues. Looked up from germline, CDR1 is MNHEY and CDR2 is SMNVEV (reference sequence). The chain's CDR3 is CASSFRGGTEAFF. The DNA for the CDR3 is TGTGCCAGCAGTTTTCGGGGGGGGACTGAAGCTTTCTTT.

The chain has TRBV5-6 and TRBJ1-2; D is unclear. CDR3 length: 11 residues. Germline CDR1 reads SGHDT; CDR2 reads YYEEEE. The V end lost 4 bases, the J end lost 8 bases, and 9 bases lay between the germline ends. The CDR3 is CASSRTGGYTF. CDR3 sequence (DNA): TGTGCCAGCAGCCGGACGGGGGGCTACACCTTC.

V usage is TRBV11-2 and J usage is TRBJ2-6; D is unresolved. The CDR3 length is 15 residues. V gave up 3 bases and J gave up 3 bases, with 9 bases separating them. Looked up from germline, CDR1 is SGHAT and CDR2 is FQNNGV. Here the CDR3 reads CASSFRHSGANVLTF. The CDR3 DNA sequence: TGTGCCAGCAGCTTCAGGCACAGTGGGGCCAACGTCCTGACTTTC. The full variable domain, its missing parts supplied by reference TRBV11-2 and TRBJ2-6, is EAGVAQSPRYKIIEKRQSVAFWCNPISGHATLYWYQQILGQGPKLLIQFQNNGVVDDSQLPKDRFSAERLKGVDSTLKIQPAKLEDSAVYLCASSFRHSGANVLTFGAGSRLTVL.

V gene TRBV15 combines with J gene TRBJ2-4; 8 positions agree with TRBD1. This CDR3 has 13 residues. With 2 bases clipped from V and 8 bases from J, the junction kept 2 bases outside the gene matches. Germline V gene data show CDR1 as LNHNV and CDR2 as YYDKDF (reference sequence). The chain's CDR3 is CATSRQGAYIQYF. The CDR3 DNA is TGTGCCACCAGCAGACAGGGGGCCTACATTCAGTACTTC.

V gene TRBV19 combines with J gene TRBJ2-7, with D perhaps matching TRBD2 (5 bases). The CDR3 extends over 14 amino acids. Germline V gene lookup returns CDR1 LNHDA and CDR2 SQIVND (reference sequence). V was shortened by 4 bases and J by 5 bases, with 15 bases between the two germline ends. In nucleotides, the CDR3 is TGTGCCAGTAGTAGGGGTACTAGTTTCCACGAGCAGTACTTC. It yields the protein CASSRGTSFHEQYF.

This clone was seen only a few times. J is TRBJ2-2 and V is TRBV5-6; a possible D gene is TRBD2 (5 bases). CDR3 length equals 14 residues. Germline CDR1 is SGHDT and CDR2 is YYEEEE. V dropped 4 bases and J dropped 4 bases, with 11 bases sitting between them. CDR3 sequence: CASSPDGGTGELFF. CDR3 DNA: TGTGCCAGCAGCCCCGACGGAGGCACCGGGGAGCTGTTTTTT.

This clone was counted once. V usage is TRBV2 and J usage is TRBJ2-5; D is perhaps TRBD1 (7 bases). The V end lost 7 bases, the J end lost 2 bases, and 14 bases lay between the germline ends. The CDR3 runs 14 residues. Germline V gene sequence: CDR1 SNHLY, CDR2 FYNNEI. The CDR3 spells CASTNQGGQETQYF. In DNA form, the CDR3 reads TGTGCCAGCACCAATCAGGGGGGACAAGAGACCCAGTACTTC.

The chain combines TRBV6-1 with TRBJ1-5; no definite D call. Germline assignment: CDR1 MNHNS and CDR2 SASEGT. Trimming removed 0 bases at V and 5 bases at J, with 5 bases between. This CDR3 is built from 13 residues. DNA of the CDR3: TGTGCCAGCAGTGAAGCCTTTGATCAGCCCCAGCATTTT. It yields the protein CASSEAFDQPQHF.

The chain carries TRBV5-1 and TRBJ1-4; possibly TRBD1 for D (6 bases). Germline V CDR1 and CDR2: SGHRS, YFSETQ. The CDR3 is 16 amino acids. V was cut by 0 bases and J by 3 bases, with 12 bases left in between. Written as DNA, the CDR3 is TGCGCCAGCAGCTTGGGATGGACAGCCGCTAATGAAAAACTGTTTTTT. Translating gives CASSLGWTAANEKLFF.

The rearrangement uses TRBV28 and TRBJ2-7; D uncertain. The V end was cut by 5 bases, the J end by 0 bases, with 11 bases between. From germline, CDR1 is MDHEN and CDR2 SYDVKM. The CDR3 contains 14 residues. This chain's CDR3 is CASSLPGSSYEQYF. The CDR3 DNA reads as TGTGCCAGCAGTCTTCCAGGAAGCTCCTACGAGCAGTACTTC.

The chain is built from TRBV6-1 and TRBJ2-2; no clear D. Germline V CDR1 and CDR2: MNHNS, SASEGT. Trimming pared 8 bases from V and 4 bases from J, leaving 8 bases between. The CDR3 totals 12 residues. The CDR3 reads CASLPLTGELFF. CDR3 coding DNA: TGTGCCAGCCTACCACTCACCGGGGAGCTGTTTTTT.

The CDR3 DNA reads as TGTGCCAGCAGAGACTCAGGGTTAGGTAACTATGGCTACACCTTC. It is translated as CASRDSGLGNYGYTF. The chain links TRBV6-1 to TRBJ1-2; a possible D gene is TRBD1 (5 bases). From germline, CDR1 is MNHNS and CDR2 SASEGT. The V gene lost 6 bases and the J gene lost 1 base, with 15 bases spanning the gap. This CDR3 is built from 15 residues.

The chain uses TRBV6-1 and TRBJ2-1; 7 bases line up with TRBD1. Germline V lookup: CDR1 MNHNS, CDR2 SASEGT. The ends lost 10 bases at V and 10 bases at J; junction bases unmatched: 10. The CDR3 consists of 12 residues. The CDR3 DNA is TGTGCCACCGCGGACAGGCAAAGAGAGCAGTTCTTC. Amino acids: CATADRQREQFF.

V and J are TRBV27 and TRBJ1-2; 10 bases are shared with TRBD1. CDR1 is MNHEY and CDR2 is SMNVEV in the germline V gene (reference sequence). The CDR3 consists of 13 residues. With 4 bases clipped from V and 4 bases from J, the junction kept 0 bases outside the gene matches. CDR3 in DNA: TGTGCCAGCAGTTGGACAGGGGGCTATGGCTACACCTTC. It is translated as CASSWTGGYGYTF.

The table lists this clone with a count of one. The gene calls are TRBV19 and TRBJ2-2; maybe TRBD1 (5 bases). This CDR3 is built from 16 residues. CDR1 is LNHDA, CDR2 SQIVND, per germline (reference sequence). The germline V and J ends were trimmed by 3 bases and 7 bases, with 18 bases remaining between them. CDR3 DNA sequence: TGTGCCAGTAGTATTGGAAGCAGGGATTGGGGCGGGGAGCTGTTTTTT. Encoded protein: CASSIGSRDWGGELFF.

The rearrangement links TRBV14 to TRBJ2-2; 9 positions match TRBD1. The tail of the sequence fits TRBJ1-3 better, so the J call may be wrong. In germline, CDR1 is SGHDN, CDR2 FVKESK. The CDR3 loop spans 15 amino acids. The chain's CDR3 is CASSRWGQGGNTIYF. The CDR3 nucleotides are TGTGCCAGCAGCCGCTGGGGACAGGGTGGAAACACCATATATTTT.

The chain links TRBV2 to TRBJ1-5; 7 positions match TRBD1. Trimming removed 5 bases from V and 4 bases from J; junction bases left unmatched: 5. The CDR3 covers 14 residues. Germline CDR1 and CDR2: SNHLY and FYNNEI. In DNA form, the CDR3 reads TGTGCCAGCAGTTGGACAGGTGGAAATCAGCCCCAGCATTTT. Amino acid sequence: CASSWTGGNQPQHF. The entire variable domain, with the rest obtained from reference TRBV2 and TRBJ1-5, is as follows: EPEVTQTPSHQVTQMGQEVILRCVPISNHLYFYWYRQILGQKVEFLVSFYNNEISEKSEIFDDQFSVERPDGSNFTLKIRSTKLEDSAMYFCASSWTGGNQPQHFGDGTRLSIL.

This rearrangement joins TRBV28 to TRBJ2-7; 8 bases map to TRBD2. Trimming removed 5 bases from V and 5 bases from J; junction bases left unmatched: 11. The germline V gene has CDR1 MDHEN and CDR2 SYDVKM. The CDR3 totals 15 residues. CDR3 region: CASSPLGREAHEQYF. In nucleotides, the CDR3 is TGTGCCAGCAGTCCGTTAGGGCGGGAGGCCCACGAGCAGTACTTC. The full variable domain, with the rest looked up from reference TRBV28 and TRBJ2-7, is DVKVTQSSRYLVKRTGEKVFLECVQDMDHENMFWYRQDPGLGLRLIYFSYDVKMKEKGDIPEGYSVSREKKERFSLILESASTNQTSMYLCASSPLGREAHEQYFGPGTRLTVT.

This clone was picked up one time. This rearrangement joins TRBV5-1 to TRBJ1-2, with D hard to call. The length of the CDR3 is 14 residues. V lost 0 bases and J lost 6, with 12 bases in between. The germline V gene has CDR1 SGHRS and CDR2 YFSETQ. In DNA form, the CDR3 reads TGCGCCAGCAGCTTGGAACATCTAGTTGATGGCTACACCTTC. Amino acid sequence: CASSLEHLVDGYTF.

The V call is TRBV6-5, the J call TRBJ1-3; no reliable D call. The CDR3 length is 12 residues. The V end lost 5 bases, the J end lost 7 bases, and 9 bases lay between the germline ends. The germline V gene has CDR1 MNHEY and CDR2 SVGAGI. CDR3 protein: CASSPGSNTIYF. CDR3 nucleotide sequence: TGTGCCAGCAGTCCAGGATCTAACACCATATATTTT.

The chain has TRBV27 and TRBJ2-7; the match to TRBD1 covers 7 bases. The germline V gene encodes CDR1 MNHEY and CDR2 SMNVEV (reference sequence). Unmatched junction bases numbered 13, after V lost 5 bases and J lost 6 bases. This CDR3 comprises 15 residues. CDR3 nucleotide sequence: TGTGCCAGCAGTCCAAGACAGGGCATACTCCGCGAGCAGTACTTC. Translating it yields CASSPRQGILREQYF.

The J gene is TRBJ2-7, the V gene TRBV29-1; 11 nucleotides line up with TRBD2. The CDR3 sequence is 14 residues long. Germline CDR1 SQVTM, CDR2 ANQGSEA. The CDR3 DNA follows: TGCCCTAGTGGTAGCGGGAGGGGTTCCTACGAGCAGTACTTC. It translates to CPSGSGRGSYEQYF.

The chain recombines TRBV27 with TRBJ2-7; D call uncertain. V was trimmed by 6 bases and J by 6 bases, leaving 15 bases between them. The CDR3 is 13 residues long. Per the germline V gene, CDR1 is MNHEY and CDR2 is SMNVEV (reference sequence). CDR3 region: CASSPQRLGEQYF. In DNA, the CDR3 is TGTGCCAGCAGCCCCCAACGACTTGGCGAGCAGTACTTC.

The chain employs TRBV4-1 and TRBJ2-3, with D hard to call. This CDR3 region has 12 residues. Trimming shortened V by 1 base and J by 6 bases, and 5 bases separated the two germline ends. Germline assignment: CDR1 MGHRA and CDR2 YSYEKL. CDR3 in DNA: TGCGCCAGCAGCCAAGGAGCCGATACGCAGTATTTT. Protein product: CASSQGADTQYF.

This clone was seen just once. V and J are TRBV30 and TRBJ1-2; no reliable D call. V lost 1 base and J lost 13, with 10 bases in between. The CDR3 totals 10 residues. Per germline, CDR1 GTSNPN and CDR2 SVGIG (reference sequence). In DNA, the CDR3 is TGTGCCTGGAGTGGGGTGGGCGCCACCTTC. Its protein is CAWSGVGATF.

V usage is TRBV27 and J usage is TRBJ1-1; D perhaps matches TRBD1 (5 bases). The CDR3 has 16 amino acids. Germline V lookup: CDR1 MNHEY, CDR2 SMNVEV (reference sequence). Trimming removed 2 bases from V and 3 bases from J, with 16 bases in between. The CDR3 loop is CASSLQGLGDDTEAFF. CDR3 sequence (DNA): TGTGCCAGCAGTTTACAGGGATTAGGTGATGACACTGAAGCTTTCTTT.

V usage is TRBV7-8 and J usage is TRBJ2-1, with 11 bases lining up with TRBD2. Per germline, CDR1 SGHVS and CDR2 FQNEAQ. There are 17 residues in the CDR3. V lost 1 base and J lost 6; bases outside the gene matches: 8. CDR3 coding DNA: TGTGCCAGCAGCTTAGTTGGACCGGGACTAGCGGCCAATGAGCAGTTCTTC. Translated: CASSLVGPGLAANEQFF.

This clone was seen a handful of times. This chain connects TRBV2 to TRBJ2-7, with D possibly matching TRBD1 (6 bases). V dropped 9 bases and J dropped 5 bases, with 17 bases sitting between them. This CDR3 is built from 13 residues. Germline CDR1 SNHLY, CDR2 FYNNEI. CDR3: CASTLQGRHEQYF. The CDR3 region has the DNA TGTGCCAGTACACTACAGGGTCGACACGAGCAGTACTTC. The variable domain in full, with the rest retrieved from reference TRBV2 and TRBJ2-7, is EPEVTQTPSHQVTQMGQEVILRCVPISNHLYFYWYRQILGQKVEFLVSFYNNEISEKSEIFDDQFSVERPDGSNFTLKIRSTKLEDSAMYFCASTLQGRHEQYFGPGTRLTVT.